Shown below are 5 T cell receptor beta chains from a single sample sequenced in a study of blood T cell repertoires in COVID-19. Sequenced by immunoSEQ multiplex PCR; TCRdb stores in-frame clones only, minus some. The sample records 400,000 or so clones, roughly 86% being singletons. Input material: peripheral blood. The receptor set was obtained from a human donor in a cohort sampled during active COVID-19.

The chain combines TRBV4-1 with TRBJ1-1; D may be TRBD1 (5 bases). V dropped 0 bases and J dropped 1 base, with 18 bases sitting between them. The CDR3 is 18 amino acids. The germline V gene encodes CDR1 MGHRA and CDR2 YSYEKL. The CDR3 loop reads CASSQERSLSDTNTEAFF. CDR3 coding DNA: TGCGCCAGCAGCCAAGAGCGGTCGTTATCGGACACGAACACTGAAGCTTTCTTT.

The chain links TRBV10-3 to TRBJ2-1; 14 bases are a match to TRBD2. The V gene end was trimmed by 8 bases and the J gene end by 9 bases; junction bases not matched to a gene: 9. The CDR3 consists of 15 residues. The germline V gene has CDR1 ENHRY and CDR2 SYGVKD. The CDR3 protein is CAIGGLAGDGTEQFF. The CDR3 coding sequence is TGTGCCATCGGGGGACTAGCGGGAGACGGGACTGAGCAGTTCTTC.

This clone occurred once. The rearrangement joins TRBV24-1 to TRBJ1-2, with 9 bases identical to TRBD1. Trimming at V came to 2 bases and at J to 7 bases, leaving 7 bases not matched to a gene. The CDR3 runs 15 residues. Germline assignment: CDR1 KGHDR and CDR2 SFDVKD. CDR3 sequence (DNA): TGTGCCACCAGTGATTCCCGGGACAGGGAGATTGGCTACACCTTC. Encoded protein: CATSDSRDREIGYTF.

The gene calls are TRBV3-1 (or the pseudogene TRBV3-2) and TRBJ1-2; D is unresolved. Germline V gene sequence: CDR1 LGHDT, CDR2 YNNKEL (reference sequence). This CDR3 is 16 amino acids long. The germline V and J ends were trimmed by 1 base and 7 bases, with 19 bases remaining between them. CDR3 nucleotides: TGTGCCAGCAGCCAAGGAGGGCAGGCTTACGTAGGTGGCTACACCTTC. Protein: CASSQGGQAYVGGYTF.

This chain joins TRBV7-3 and TRBJ2-7; 10 bases agree with TRBD1. V dropped 5 bases and J dropped 5; count of bases not matched to a gene: 12. The CDR3 loop spans 16 amino acids. Germline V gene sequence: CDR1 SGHTA, CDR2 FQGTGA. DNA for the CDR3: TGTGCCAGCAGCCCCCGACCGGGACAGGGGCTCCACGAGCAGTACTTC. It encodes CASSPRPGQGLHEQYF.